The 10 T cell receptor beta chains below come from one sample, sequenced in a study of T cells in Graves' hyperthyroidism and ophthalmopathy (dated by TCRdb to about 2019). The library was built by means of multiplex PCR. The run used an Illumina HiSeq 2000. TCR beta CDR3 regions were amplified from RNA transcripts. The TCR CDR3 was subjected to a first round of RT-PCR using the HTBI primer set and the Qiagen OneStep RT-PCR kit. The public reads were reanalyzed by TCRdb: fastp trimming at Q25, MiXCR alignment, in-frame beta chains only. Rows with a matching CDR3 protein are joined into one entry that keeps the most common DNA and genes. Across this sample there are approximately 370,000 distinct CDR3 sequences, with about 18% seen only once. The top ten clones comprise about a third of the sample. Sequenced sample: blood. Source of these receptors: a woman aged 25 to 39 with Graves' hyperthyroidism that later progressed to Graves' ophthalmopathy.

At least ten counts were recorded for this clonotype. The J gene is TRBJ1-1, the V gene TRBV29-1; D uncertain. The CDR3 sequence is 12 residues long. The germline CDR1 and CDR2 sequences are SQVTM and ANQGSEA. The V end was cut by 3 bases, the J end by 1 base, with 6 bases between. The CDR3 loop reads CSVEGRNTEAFF. The CDR3 DNA reads as TGCAGCGTTGAGGGGAGGAACACTGAAGCTTTCTTT.

There are a few counts of this clonotype. This could be a read error, since a much larger clone is one nucleotide away. This chain uses TRBV6-1 with TRBJ2-1; D perhaps matches TRBD2 (5 bases). Germline V gene lookup returns CDR1 MNHNS and CDR2 SASEGT. This CDR3 region has 14 residues. CDR3 in DNA: TGTGCCAGCAGCGAGTCTGAGGAGGTCAATGAGCAGTCCTTC. Its protein is CASSESEEVNEQSF.

The V gene is TRBV28, the J gene TRBJ1-6; D gene unclear. The CDR3 spans 13 residues. V gave up 6 bases and J gave up 7 bases, with 10 bases separating them. CDR1 and CDR2 (germline): MDHEN, SYDVKM. DNA for the CDR3: TGTGCCAGCAGGGCCACTATAAATTCACCCCTCCACTTT. As protein: CASRATINSPLHF.

V is TRBV12-3 or TRBV12-4 and J is TRBJ2-4; TRBD2 agrees at 7 bases. The CDR3 consists of 20 residues. The V gene end was trimmed by 1 base and the J gene end by 1 base; junction bases not matched to a gene: 16. CDR3 region: CASSLVSPWTSNFAKNIQYF. Here the CDR3 DNA reads TGTGCCAGCAGTTTAGTGAGCCCTTGGACTAGTAATTTCGCCAAAAACATTCAGTACTTC.

This sequence joins TRBV10-2 and TRBJ2-7; possible D gene TRBD1, 5 bases. The CDR3 loop spans 15 amino acids. V lost 7 bases to trimming and J lost 5 bases, with 21 bases between them. CDR1 WSHSY and CDR2 SAAADI come from the germline V gene. The chain's CDR3 is CASTDSDGAFHEQYF. CDR3 DNA: TGCGCCAGCACCGATTCTGATGGGGCCTTCCACGAGCAGTACTTC.

There are a few counts of this clonotype. It may be a read error: a sequence one base away is much more abundant. The conserved phenylalanine or tryptophan is not found at the CDR3 terminus, so this likely reflects a read error. The chain is built from TRBV6-2 or TRBV6-3 and TRBJ2-7; D is ambiguous. V was cut by 2 bases and J by 3 bases, with 5 bases left in between. CDR3 length: 12 amino acids. Germline values: CDR1 MNHEY, CDR2 SVGEGT. DNA for the CDR3: TGTGCCAGCAGTTACACGGGCTACGAGCAGTACCTC. Amino acids: CASSYTGYEQYL.

There are a few counts of this clonotype. J is TRBJ1-4 and V is TRBV2, with D possibly matching TRBD1 (6 bases). The CDR3 contains 14 residues. CDR1 SNHLY and CDR2 FYNNEI come from the germline V gene. Trimming removed 4 bases at V and 5 bases at J, with 11 bases between. CDR3 residues: CASSVQGSNEKLFF. The CDR3, as DNA: TGTGCCAGCAGTGTACAGGGCTCAAATGAAAAACTGTTTTTT. The full variable domain, in which reference TRBV2 and TRBJ1-4 provide the parts outside the CDR3, is EPEVTQTPSHQVTQMGQEVILRCVPISNHLYFYWYRQILGQKVEFLVSFYNNEISEKSEIFDDQFSVERPDGSNFTLKIRSTKLEDSAMYFCASSVQGSNEKLFFGSGTQLSVL.

This rearrangement joins TRBV5-1 to TRBJ2-5; TRBD1 might be the D (5 bases). V was clipped by 4 bases and J by 1 base, with 17 bases between them. The CDR3 has 16 amino acids. From germline, CDR1 is SGHRS and CDR2 YFSETQ. This chain's CDR3 is CASSGVQGGLQETQYF. The CDR3 bases are TGCGCCAGCAGCGGGGTGCAGGGCGGCCTCCAAGAGACCCAGTACTTC.

This clonotype was seen only a few times. The V and J genes are TRBV19 and TRBJ1-4; 8 nucleotides align to TRBD1. The CDR3 has 13 amino acids. V trimming: 7 bases; J trimming: 10 bases; junction bases outside the gene matches: 8. Germline V lookup: CDR1 LNHDA, CDR2 SQIVND (reference sequence). The CDR3 sequence: CASTQGAFGKLFF. The CDR3 bases are TGTGCCAGTACGCAGGGGGCGTTTGGAAAACTGTTTTTT.

As for this clonotype: This may be a read error, as it is one base from a much larger clone. The chain joins TRBV28 to TRBJ2-5; D unresolved. From germline, CDR1 is MDHEN and CDR2 SYDVKM. There are 12 residues in the CDR3. The CDR3 here is CATSMEKGTQYF. CDR3 bases: TGTGCCACCAGTATGGAGAAAGGGACCCAGTACTTC.